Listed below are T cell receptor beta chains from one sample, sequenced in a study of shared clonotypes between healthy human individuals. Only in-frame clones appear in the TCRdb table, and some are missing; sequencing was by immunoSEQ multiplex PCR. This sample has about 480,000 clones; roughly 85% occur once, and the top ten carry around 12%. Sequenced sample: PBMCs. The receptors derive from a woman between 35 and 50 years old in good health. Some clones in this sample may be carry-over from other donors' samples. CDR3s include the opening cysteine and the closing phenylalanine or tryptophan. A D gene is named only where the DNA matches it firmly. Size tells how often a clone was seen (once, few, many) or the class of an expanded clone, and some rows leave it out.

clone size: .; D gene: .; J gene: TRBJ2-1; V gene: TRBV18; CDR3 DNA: TGTGCCAGCTCACGAACCCTTGAGAGCTCCTACAATGAGCAGTTCTTC; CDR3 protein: CASSRTLESSYNEQFF
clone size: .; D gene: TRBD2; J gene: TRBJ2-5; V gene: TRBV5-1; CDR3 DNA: TGCGCCAGCAGAGTAGCGGGGCAAGAGACCCAGTACTTC; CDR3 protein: CASRVAGQETQYF
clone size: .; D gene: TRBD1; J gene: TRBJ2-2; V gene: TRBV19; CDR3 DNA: TGTGCCAGTAGGTTTAGGCAGGGGGCTACCGGGGAGCTGTTTTTT; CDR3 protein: CASRFRQGATGELFF
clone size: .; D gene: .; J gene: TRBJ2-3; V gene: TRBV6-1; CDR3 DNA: TGTGCCAGCAACGCTCAAGGGGGGGTAGTAGATACGCAGTATTTT; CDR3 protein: CASNAQGGVVDTQYF
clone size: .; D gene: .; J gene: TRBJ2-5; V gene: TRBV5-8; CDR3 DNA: TGTGCCAGCAGCTCGGGTATAGCGGAAGGCCAAGAGACCCAGTACTTC; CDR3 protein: CASSSGIAEGQETQYF
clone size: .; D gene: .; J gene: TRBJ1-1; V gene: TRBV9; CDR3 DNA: TGTGCCAGCAGCCAAGGGATGGGCGTCGACACTGAAGCTTTCTTT; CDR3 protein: CASSQGMGVDTEAFF
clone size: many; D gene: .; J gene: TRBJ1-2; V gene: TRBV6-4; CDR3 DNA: TGTGCCAGCAGTGGGGCCGAGGGGGGGACGGATGGCTACACCTTC; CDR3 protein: CASSGAEGGTDGYTF
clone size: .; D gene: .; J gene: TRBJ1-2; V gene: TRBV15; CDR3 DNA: TGTGCCACCAGCAGAGATGCGGGATACGACTATGGCTACACCTTC; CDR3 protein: CATSRDAGYDYGYTF
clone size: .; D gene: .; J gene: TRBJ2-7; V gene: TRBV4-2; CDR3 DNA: TGTGCCAGCAGCCAAGAGCGGTGGTCCTACGAGCAGTACTTC; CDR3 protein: CASSQERWSYEQYF
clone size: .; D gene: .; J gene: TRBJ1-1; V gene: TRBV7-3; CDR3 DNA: TGTGCCAGCAGCTTTGGGGGAAGCACTGAAGCTTTCTTT; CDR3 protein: CASSFGGSTEAFF
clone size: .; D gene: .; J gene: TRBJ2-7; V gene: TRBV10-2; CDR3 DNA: TGCGCCACCCTGGCTCCCTACGAGCAGTACTTC; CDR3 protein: CATLAPYEQYF
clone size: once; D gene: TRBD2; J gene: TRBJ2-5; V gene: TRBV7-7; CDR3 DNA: TGTGCTAGCAGCTTCGGACTAGCGGGAGAAGAGACCCAGTACTTC; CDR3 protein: CASSFGLAGEETQYF
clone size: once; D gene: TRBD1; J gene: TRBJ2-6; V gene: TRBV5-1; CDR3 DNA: TGCGCCAGCAGCTTGACAGGGGCCACCTCTGGGGCCAACGTCCTGACTTTC; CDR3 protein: CASSLTGATSGANVLTF
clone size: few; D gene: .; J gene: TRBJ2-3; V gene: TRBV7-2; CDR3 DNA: TGTGCCAGCAGCTTAGCGGGAGGGGGATTCGCAGATACGCAGTATTTT; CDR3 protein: CASSLAGGGFADTQYF
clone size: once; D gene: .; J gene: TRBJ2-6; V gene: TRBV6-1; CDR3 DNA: TGTGCCAGCAGTGAACAGCGTAGCCCTGGGGCCAACGTCCTGACTTTC; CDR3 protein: CASSEQRSPGANVLTF
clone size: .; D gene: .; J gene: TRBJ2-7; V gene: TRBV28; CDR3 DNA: TGTGCCAGCAGTTCCCGTTTTGGGGGGTGGGAGCAGTACTTC; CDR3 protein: CASSSRFGGWEQYF
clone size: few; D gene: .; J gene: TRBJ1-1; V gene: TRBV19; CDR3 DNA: TGTGCCAGTAGTCTTGGACGGGCGAGCGGCACTGAAGCTTTCTTT; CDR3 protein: CASSLGRASGTEAFF
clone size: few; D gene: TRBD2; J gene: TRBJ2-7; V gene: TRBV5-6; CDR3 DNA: TGTGCCAGCAGCTTGGTGCCTAGCGGGAGGAACTACGAGCAGTACTTC; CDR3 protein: CASSLVPSGRNYEQYF
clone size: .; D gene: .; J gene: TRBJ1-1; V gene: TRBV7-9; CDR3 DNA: TGTGCCAGCAGCTTTTCGCAGGGCACTGAAGCTTTCTTT; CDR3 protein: CASSFSQGTEAFF
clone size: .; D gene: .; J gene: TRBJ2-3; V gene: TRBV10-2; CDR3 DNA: TGCGCCAGCACCCAACCCCTGCTAGCCATCTGGGATACGCAGTATTTT; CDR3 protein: CASTQPLLAIWDTQYF
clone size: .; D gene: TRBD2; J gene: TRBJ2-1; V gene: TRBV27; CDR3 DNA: TGTGCCAGCATTAGCGGGAGGGCCGGTGCTGAGCAGTTCTTC; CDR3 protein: CASISGRAGAEQFF
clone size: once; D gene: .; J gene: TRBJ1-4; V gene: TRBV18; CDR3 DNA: TGTGCCAGCTCACCACCAGTGGCAACTAATGAAAAACTGTTTTTT; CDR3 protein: CASSPPVATNEKLFF
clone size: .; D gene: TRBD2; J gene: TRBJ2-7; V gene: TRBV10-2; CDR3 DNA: TGCGCCAGCAGTGCCGGGAGGGGCTCCTACGAGCAGTACTTC; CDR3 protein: CASSAGRGSYEQYF
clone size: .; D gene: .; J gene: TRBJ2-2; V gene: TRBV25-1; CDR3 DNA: TGTGCCAGCAGTGAAACCGGGAACACCGGGGAGCTGTTTTTT; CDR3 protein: CASSETGNTGELFF
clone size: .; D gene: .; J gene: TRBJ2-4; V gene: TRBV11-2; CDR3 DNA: TGTGCCAGCAGCTTAGCTGTAGGGGAGTTTAGGTCCCGACACAACATTCAGTACTTC; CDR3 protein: CASSLAVGEFRSRHNIQYF
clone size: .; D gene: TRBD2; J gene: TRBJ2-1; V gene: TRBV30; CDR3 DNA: TGTGCCGGGACTCTAGCGGGAGTTTCCTACAATGAGCAGTTCTTC; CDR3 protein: CAGTLAGVSYNEQFF
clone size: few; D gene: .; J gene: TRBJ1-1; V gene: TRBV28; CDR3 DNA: TGTGCCAGCAACACCGGGTGGAACACTGAAGCTTTCTTT; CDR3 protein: CASNTGWNTEAFF
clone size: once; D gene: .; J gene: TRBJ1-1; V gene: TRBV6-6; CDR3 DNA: TGTGCCAGCAGTCCCGACCGACCGAAGAACACTGAAGCTTTCTTT; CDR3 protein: CASSPDRPKNTEAFF
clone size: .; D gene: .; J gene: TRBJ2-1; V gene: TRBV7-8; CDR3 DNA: TGTGCCAGCAGCGTCTTCGTGGGGACTCCACTAATTGAGCAGTTCTTC; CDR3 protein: CASSVFVGTPLIEQFF
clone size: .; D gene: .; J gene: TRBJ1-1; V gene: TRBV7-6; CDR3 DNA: TGTGCCAGCAGCTTCGACTGGGGGTCCACTGAAGCTTTCTTT; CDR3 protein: CASSFDWGSTEAFF
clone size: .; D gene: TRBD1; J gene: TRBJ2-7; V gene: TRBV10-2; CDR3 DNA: TGCGCCAGCAGTGATACAGGGGGCTACGAGCAGTACTTC; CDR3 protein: CASSDTGGYEQYF
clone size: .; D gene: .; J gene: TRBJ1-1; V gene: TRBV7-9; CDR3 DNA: TGTGCCAGCAGCTTTGGGCAGGCGAACACTGAAGCTTTCTTT; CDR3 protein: CASSFGQANTEAFF
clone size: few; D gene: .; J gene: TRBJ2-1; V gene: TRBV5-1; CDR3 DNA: TGCGCCAGCAGCTTGGGACCCTCCTACAATGAGCAGTTCTTC; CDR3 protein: CASSLGPSYNEQFF
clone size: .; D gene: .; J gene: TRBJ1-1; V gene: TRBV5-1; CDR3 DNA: TGCGCCAGCAGCTCCCGAGGGGAATTAACTGAAGCTTTCTTT; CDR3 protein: CASSSRGELTEAFF
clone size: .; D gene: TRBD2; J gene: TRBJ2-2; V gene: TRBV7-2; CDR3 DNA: TGTGCCAGCAGCTTAGAAAGCGGGAGCGTTGACACCGGGGAGCTGTTTTTT; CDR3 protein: CASSLESGSVDTGELFF
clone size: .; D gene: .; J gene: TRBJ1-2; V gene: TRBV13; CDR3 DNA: TGTGCCAGCAGCTTCACAGGGAGCGGCTACACCTTC; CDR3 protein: CASSFTGSGYTF
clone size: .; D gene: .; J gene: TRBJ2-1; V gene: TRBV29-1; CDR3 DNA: TGCAGCGTTGACCCGCAGGGGGGTGAGCAGTTCTTC; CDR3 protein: CSVDPQGGEQFF
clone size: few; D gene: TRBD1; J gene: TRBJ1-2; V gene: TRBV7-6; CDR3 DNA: TGTGCCAGTTCGGACAGGATTTATGGCTACACCTTC; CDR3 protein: CASSDRIYGYTF
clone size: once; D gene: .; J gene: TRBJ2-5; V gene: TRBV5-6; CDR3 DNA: TGTGCCAGCAGCTTGGACGGCGGGATGGGGCAAGAGACCCAGTACTTC; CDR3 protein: CASSLDGGMGQETQYF
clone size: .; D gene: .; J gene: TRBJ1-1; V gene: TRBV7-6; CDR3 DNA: TGTGCCAGCAGCTTAGCGGGGGGGGGATGGAGCACTGAAGCTTTCTTT; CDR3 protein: CASSLAGGGWSTEAFF
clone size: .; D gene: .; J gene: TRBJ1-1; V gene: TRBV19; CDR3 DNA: TGTGCCTGTCAGACCCCCTGGAACACTGAAGCTTTCTTT; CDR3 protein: CACQTPWNTEAFF
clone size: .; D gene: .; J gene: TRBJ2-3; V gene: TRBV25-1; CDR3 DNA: TGTGCCAGCAGTGTGAAACTATCAAGCCACGATACGCAGTATTTT; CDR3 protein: CASSVKLSSHDTQYF
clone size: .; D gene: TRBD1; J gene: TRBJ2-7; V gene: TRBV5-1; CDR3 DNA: TGCGCCAGCGCGACAGGGAGCTCCTACGAGCAGTACTTC; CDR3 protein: CASATGSSYEQYF
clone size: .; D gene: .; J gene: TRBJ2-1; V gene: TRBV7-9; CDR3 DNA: TGTGCCAGCAGCTTAGCGGGGTATGAGCAGTTCTTC; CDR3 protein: CASSLAGYEQFF
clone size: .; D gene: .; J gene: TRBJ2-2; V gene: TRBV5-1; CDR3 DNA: TGCGCCAGCAGCTTGGATGGTGGGGACACCGGGGAGCTGTTTTTT; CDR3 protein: CASSLDGGDTGELFF
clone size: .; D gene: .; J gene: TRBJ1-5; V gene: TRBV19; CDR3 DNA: TGTGCCAGTAGTATGGGTAGGGATCGGACCCGGGATCAGCCCCAGCATTTT; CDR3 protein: CASSMGRDRTRDQPQHF
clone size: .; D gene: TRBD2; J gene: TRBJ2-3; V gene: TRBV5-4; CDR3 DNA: TGTGCCAGCAGCACTGGGACTAGCGGGAGGGCCCTGATTACAGATACGCAGTATTTT; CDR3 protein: CASSTGTSGRALITDTQYF
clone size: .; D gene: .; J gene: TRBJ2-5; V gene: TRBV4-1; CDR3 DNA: TGCGCCAGCAGCCAAATCCCCCAAAAAGAGACCCAGTACTTC; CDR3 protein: CASSQIPQKETQYF
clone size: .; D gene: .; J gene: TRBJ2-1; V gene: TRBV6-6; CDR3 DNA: TGTGCCAGCAGTTACTCCAGGGTGTACAATGAGCAGTTCTTC; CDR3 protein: CASSYSRVYNEQFF
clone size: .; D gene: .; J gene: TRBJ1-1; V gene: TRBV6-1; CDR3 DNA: TGTGCCAGCAGTGGGTGGGGCGTGAGCACTGAAGCTTTCTTT; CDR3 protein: CASSGWGVSTEAFF
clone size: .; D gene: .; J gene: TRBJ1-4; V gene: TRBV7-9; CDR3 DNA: TGTGCCAGCAGCATGGGAGAAAAACTGTTTTTT; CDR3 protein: CASSMGEKLFF
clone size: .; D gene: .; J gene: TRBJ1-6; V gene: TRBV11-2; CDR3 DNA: TGTGCCAGCAGCTTAGAGGGAGGGATGCTGCATTCACCCCTCCACTTT; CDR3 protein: CASSLEGGMLHSPLHF
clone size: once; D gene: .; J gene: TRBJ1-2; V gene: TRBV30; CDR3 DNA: TGTGCCTGGAGTGTAGGACGCGCAAAAAACTATGGCTACACCTTC; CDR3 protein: CAWSVGRAKNYGYTF
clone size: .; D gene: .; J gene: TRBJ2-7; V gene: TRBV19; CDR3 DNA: TGTGCCAGTAGTATCGTGAAGCCAGACGGTTTTCCCTACGAGCAGTACTTC; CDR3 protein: CASSIVKPDGFPYEQYF
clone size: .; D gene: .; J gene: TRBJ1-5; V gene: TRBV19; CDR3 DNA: TGTGCCAGTAGTATCGGGGACGTAGGATATCAGCCCCAGCATTTT; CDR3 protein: CASSIGDVGYQPQHF